This T cell receptor (beta chain) comes out of a study of PD-1 blockade in classical Hodgkin lymphoma. Whole-study results and caveats: The study reported lower baseline TCR diversity in newly diagnosed patients than in healthy donors. Newly diagnosed patients and complete responders had comparable diversity at baseline.

CDR3 length: 17 residues. V shed 3 bases and J shed 5 bases, with 20 bases lying between them. Looked up from germline, CDR1 is SNHLY and CDR2 is FYNNEI. Concerning this clone: Its antigen is as yet unknown.

Profiled with immunoSEQ multiplex PCR; TCRdb holds only in-frame clones, not every one. The sample shows 17,000 or so clones, under 90% of them seen only once. Specified time point: cycle 4 day 1 (C4D1), after less than 7 weeks of nivolumab. Brentuximab vedotin exposure varied among the patients, all of whom had relapsed after autologous stem cell transplantation. The sequence was obtained from a human donor with classical Hodgkin lymphoma. Source: peripheral blood mononuclear cells (PBMCs), taken before the fourth cycle of nivolumab. The chain has TRBV2 and TRBJ1-5; no clear D. CDR3 in amino acids: CASSDTPEPLAHQPQHF. The CDR3 nucleotides are TGTGCCAGCAGTGACACGCCAGAGCCGTTAGCGCATCAGCCCCAGCATTTT.